This TCR beta chain was sequenced in a study of vaccination effects on CD4 cells after COVID-19. Worth noting for this clone: The antigen remains unidentified.

Only in-frame clones appear in the TCRdb table, and some are missing; sequencing was by immunoSEQ multiplex PCR. The sample holds about 34,000 clones; about 68% are singletons and the top ten take about 6.1%. The germline gives CDR1 SGHNT, CDR2 YENEEA. This CDR3 is 18 amino acids long. V shed 5 bases, J shed 5 bases, and the junction held 14 bases outside the gene matches. The culture ran for about eleven days before CD4+ T cells were isolated. Confirmation by PCR established that the person had SARS-CoV-2 infection between March and December 2020. BNT162b2 vaccine or mRNA-1273 vaccine was given to participants in two doses. A half-volume exchange with IL-2 medium occurred on days 3 and 7.

The gene calls are TRBV11-3 and TRBJ2-5; 13 bases fit TRBD2. The clonotype comes from a human donor who had a prior SARS-CoV-2 infection. The source material was CD4+ T cells from PBMCs cultured without peptide, sampled after COVID-19 vaccination. The CDR3 DNA reads as TGTGCCAGCAGCCGCGAGTTAAAGGGACTAGCGGGAAGGGAGACCCAGTACTTC. Translated, it gives CASSRELKGLAGRETQYF.